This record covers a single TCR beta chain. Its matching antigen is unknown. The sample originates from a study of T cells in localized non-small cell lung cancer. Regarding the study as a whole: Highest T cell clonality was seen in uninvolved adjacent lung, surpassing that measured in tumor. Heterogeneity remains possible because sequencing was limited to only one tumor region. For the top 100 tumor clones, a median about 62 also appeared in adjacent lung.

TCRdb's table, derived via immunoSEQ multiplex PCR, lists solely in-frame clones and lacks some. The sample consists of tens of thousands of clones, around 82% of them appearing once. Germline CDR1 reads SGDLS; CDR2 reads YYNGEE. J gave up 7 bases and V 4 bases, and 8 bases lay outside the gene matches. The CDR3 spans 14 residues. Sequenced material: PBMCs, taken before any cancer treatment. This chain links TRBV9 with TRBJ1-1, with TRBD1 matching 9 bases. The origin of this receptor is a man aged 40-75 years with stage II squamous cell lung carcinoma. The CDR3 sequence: CASSSGQGWSEAFF. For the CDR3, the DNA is TGTGCCAGCAGCTCCGGACAGGGGTGGAGTGAAGCTTTCTTT.